The 17 T cell receptor beta chains presented below share a single source sample, sequenced in a study of shared clonotypes between healthy human individuals. The assay was immunoSEQ multiplex PCR, and TCRdb's table has in-frame clones only and misses some. Of roughly 2.5 million clones listed, just over 90% are singletons. Input material: naive CD4+ T cells sorted from blood. Documented subset: CD45RA+ positively selected. These receptor sequences come from a man younger than 35 in good health.

V is TRBV2 and J is TRBJ2-1; TRBD1 aligns across 8 bases. Trimming removed 8 bases from V and 4 bases from J; junction bases left unmatched: 10. Per the germline V gene, CDR1 is SNHLY and CDR2 is FYNNEI. The CDR3 is 15 amino acids. CDR3 coding DNA: TGTGCCAGCGCACCCGACAGGGGCAAATACAATGAGCAGTTCTTC. It is translated as CASAPDRGKYNEQFF.

The chain is built from TRBV10-3 and TRBJ2-5, with D unclear. Trimming pared 4 bases from V and 3 bases from J, leaving 18 bases between. CDR1 ENHRY and CDR2 SYGVKD come from the germline V gene. The CDR3 totals 16 residues. The CDR3 loop is CAISAVATNTKETQYF. DNA for the CDR3: TGTGCCATCAGTGCGGTAGCTACTAATACCAAAGAGACCCAGTACTTC.

The genes are TRBV2 and TRBJ1-3; D unclear. This CDR3 spans 17 amino acids. The ends were cut back, 6 bases at V and 4 bases at J, with 22 bases in the middle. Germline V gene data show CDR1 as SNHLY and CDR2 as FYNNEI. The CDR3 is CASRAKDARLSGNTIYF. The CDR3 DNA is TGTGCCAGCAGGGCCAAGGACGCCAGGTTATCCGGAAACACCATATATTTT.

Concerning this clone itself: This same CDR3 is encoded by further DNA sequences in the sample. The chain employs TRBV5-1 and TRBJ2-7; TRBD1 matches 9 bases. Germline CDR1 is SGHRS and CDR2 is YFSETQ. V was clipped by 0 bases and J by 5 bases; unmatched bases: 3. This CDR3 is 14 amino acids long. CDR3 coding DNA: TGCGCCAGCAGCTTGGCACAGGGGGCGAACGAGCAGTACTTC. It is translated as CASSLAQGANEQYF.

In the case of this clone: In the same sample, other DNA sequences code for this CDR3. V gene TRBV7-2 combines with J gene TRBJ1-2, with 7 bases fitting TRBD1. This CDR3 region has 13 residues. The ends lost 5 bases at V and 5 bases at J; junction bases unmatched: 5. Germline V gene sequence: CDR1 SGHTA, CDR2 FQGNSA. CDR3 DNA sequence: TGTGCCAGCAGCCTGGGACAGCGTTATGGCTACACCTTC. This codes for CASSLGQRYGYTF.

The J gene is TRBJ2-2, the V gene TRBV9; possibly TRBD1 for D (5 bases). The CDR3 covers 14 residues. Per the germline V gene, CDR1 is SGDLS and CDR2 is YYNGEE. Trimming pared 4 bases from V and 7 bases from J, leaving 14 bases between. CDR3 bases: TGTGCCAGCAGCCCCGTGACAGTCCACGGGGAGCTGTTTTTT. The encoded protein is CASSPVTVHGELFF.

This chain links TRBV11-2 with TRBJ2-2; tentatively, D is TRBD1 (6 bases). V was trimmed by 6 bases and J by 1 base, leaving 9 bases between them. CDR3 length: 14 amino acids. Germline V gene lookup returns CDR1 SGHAT and CDR2 FQNNGV. The CDR3 nucleotides read TGTGCCAGCAGAGGACAGATGAACACCGGGGAGCTGTTTTTT. Its protein is CASRGQMNTGELFF.

Turning to this clone: The same CDR3 arises from other DNA sequences in this sample as well. The chain recombines TRBV30 with TRBJ2-5, with 11 bases matching TRBD1. The CDR3 is made up of 15 amino acids. V dropped 2 bases and J dropped 4; count of bases not matched to a gene: 6. Germline V lookup: CDR1 GTSNPN, CDR2 SVGIG (reference sequence). CDR3 residues: CAWSRGQGARETQYF. As DNA, the CDR3 is TGTGCCTGGAGTAGAGGACAGGGGGCGCGAGAGACCCAGTACTTC.

This chain connects TRBV11-2 to TRBJ1-6; weak D call: TRBD1 (6 bases). This CDR3 is 14 amino acids long. The V end lost 4 bases, the J end lost 10 bases, and 14 bases lay between the germline ends. Germline CDR1 and CDR2: SGHAT and FQNNGV. The CDR3 nucleotides are TGTGCCAGCAGCTCACGGGGGGCGGCATCACCCCTCCACTTT. It translates to CASSSRGAASPLHF.

The CDR3 spells CASSLWAVDSNQPQHF. CDR3 coding DNA: TGTGCCAGCAGCTTATGGGCGGTCGATAGCAATCAGCCCCAGCATTTT. The V gene is TRBV7-2, the J gene TRBJ1-5; D remains unclear. V was clipped by 2 bases and J by 0 bases, with 11 bases between them. Looked up from germline, CDR1 is SGHTA and CDR2 is FQGNSA. This CDR3 is 16 amino acids long.

The rearrangement joins TRBV5-1 to TRBJ1-6; D is uncertain. The germline V gene encodes CDR1 SGHRS and CDR2 YFSETQ. The CDR3 consists of 15 residues. Deletions cut 0 bases from V and 4 bases from J, with 8 bases between. Here the CDR3 reads CASSLGQSYNSPLHF. The CDR3 DNA reads as TGCGCCAGCAGCTTGGGGCAGTCTTATAATTCACCCCTCCACTTT.

The rearrangement joins TRBV12-5 to TRBJ2-7; D possibly corresponds to TRBD1 (5 bases). The germline V and J ends were trimmed by 5 bases and 5 bases, with 13 bases remaining between them. This CDR3 has 13 amino acids. Per germline, CDR1 LGHNT and CDR2 FRNRAP. The CDR3 reads CASGPRAAHEQYF. The CDR3 nucleotides are TGTGCTAGTGGTCCCAGGGCGGCCCACGAGCAGTACTTC.

This clone was observed a single time. The chain uses TRBV5-4 and TRBJ2-5; 8 bases are a match to TRBD2. J was trimmed by 4 bases and V by 4 bases; bases with no gene match: 12. The CDR3 spans 16 residues. CDR1 and CDR2 from the germline V gene are SGHNT and YYREEE (reference sequence). DNA of the CDR3: TGTGCCAGCAGCCCCGGGGGGGGGAGGCGGCTAGAGACCCAGTACTTC. Residues: CASSPGGGRRLETQYF.

The chain has TRBV28 and TRBJ2-1; 10 bases align to TRBD2. Germline CDR1 is MDHEN and CDR2 is SYDVKM. The CDR3 covers 15 residues. V was clipped by 6 bases and J by 7 bases; unmatched bases: 9. The CDR3 coding sequence is TGTGCCAGCAGCTCCCTAGCGGGAGTGGGGAATGAGCAGTTCTTC. Protein product: CASSSLAGVGNEQFF.

The V gene is TRBV19, the J gene TRBJ2-7; D is perhaps TRBD1 or TRBD2 (6 bases each). Germline V gene data show CDR1 as LNHDA and CDR2 as SQIVND (reference sequence). Trimming pared 2 bases from V and 5 bases from J, leaving 10 bases between. CDR3 length: 13 amino acids. CDR3 residues: CASSIRGANEQYF. In nucleotides, the CDR3 is TGTGCCAGTAGTATAAGGGGGGCGAACGAGCAGTACTTC.

V and J are TRBV28 and TRBJ2-6; D remains ambiguous. V shed 3 bases and J shed 2 bases, with 5 bases lying between them. Germline loops: CDR1 MDHEN, CDR2 SYDVKM. The CDR3 spans 14 residues. CDR3: CASSFEAGANVLTF. The CDR3 DNA reads TGTGCCAGCAGTTTTGAGGCTGGGGCCAACGTCCTGACTTTC.

J is TRBJ2-3 and V is TRBV11-3; 7 nucleotides match TRBD2. The germline CDR1 and CDR2 sequences are SGHNT and YENEEA. V was clipped by 1 base and J by 5 bases; unmatched bases: 3. This CDR3 has 14 residues. The CDR3, as DNA: TGTGCCAGCAGCTTAGGCGGGAGCGTAGATACGCAGTATTTT. Protein: CASSLGGSVDTQYF.